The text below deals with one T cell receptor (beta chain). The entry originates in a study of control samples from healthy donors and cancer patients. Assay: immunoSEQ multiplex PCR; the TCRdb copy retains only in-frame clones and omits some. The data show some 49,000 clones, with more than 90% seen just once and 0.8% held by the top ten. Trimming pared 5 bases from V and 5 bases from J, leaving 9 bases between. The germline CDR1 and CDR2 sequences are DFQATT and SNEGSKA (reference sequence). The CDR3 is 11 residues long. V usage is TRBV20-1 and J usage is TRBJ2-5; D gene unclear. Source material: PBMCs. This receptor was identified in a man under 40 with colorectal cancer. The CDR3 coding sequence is TGCAGTGCTGAAACGCCGGAGACCCAGTACTTC. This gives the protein CSAETPETQYF.